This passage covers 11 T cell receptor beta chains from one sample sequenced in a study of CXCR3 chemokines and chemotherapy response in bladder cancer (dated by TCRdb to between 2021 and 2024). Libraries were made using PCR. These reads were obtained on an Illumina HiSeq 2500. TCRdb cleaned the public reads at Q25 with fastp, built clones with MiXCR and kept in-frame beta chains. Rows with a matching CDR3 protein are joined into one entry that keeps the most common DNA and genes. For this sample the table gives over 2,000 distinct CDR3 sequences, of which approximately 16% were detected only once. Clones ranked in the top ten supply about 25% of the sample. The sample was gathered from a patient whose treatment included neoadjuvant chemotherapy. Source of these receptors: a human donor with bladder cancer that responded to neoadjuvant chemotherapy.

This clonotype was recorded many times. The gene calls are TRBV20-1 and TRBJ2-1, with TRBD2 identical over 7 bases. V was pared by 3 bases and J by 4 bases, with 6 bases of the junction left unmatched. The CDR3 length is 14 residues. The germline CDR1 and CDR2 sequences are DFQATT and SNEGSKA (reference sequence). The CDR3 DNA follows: TGCAGTGCTAGGCTTGCGGGGGAATACAATGAGCAGTTCTTC. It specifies CSARLAGEYNEQFF.

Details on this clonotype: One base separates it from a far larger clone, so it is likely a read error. The CDR3 DNA reads as TGTGCCAGCAGTTATCGGACAGGGGCGTACAATGAGCAGTACTTC. This gives the protein CASSYRTGAYNEQYF. V and J are TRBV6-2 or TRBV6-3 and TRBJ2-5; TRBD1 aligns across 9 bases. The germline CDR1 and CDR2 sequences are MNHEY and SVGEGT. This CDR3 is built from 15 residues. The V segment lost 3 bases and the J segment 11 bases; nucleotides outside the gene matches: 13.

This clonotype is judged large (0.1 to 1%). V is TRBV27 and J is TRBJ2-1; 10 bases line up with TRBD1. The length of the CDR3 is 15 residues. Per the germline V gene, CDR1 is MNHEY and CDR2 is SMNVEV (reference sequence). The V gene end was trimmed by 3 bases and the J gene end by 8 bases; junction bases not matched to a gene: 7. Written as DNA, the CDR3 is TGTGCCAGCAGTTTGACAGGGGGCGCGATTGATGAGCAGTTCTTC. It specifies CASSLTGGAIDEQFF.

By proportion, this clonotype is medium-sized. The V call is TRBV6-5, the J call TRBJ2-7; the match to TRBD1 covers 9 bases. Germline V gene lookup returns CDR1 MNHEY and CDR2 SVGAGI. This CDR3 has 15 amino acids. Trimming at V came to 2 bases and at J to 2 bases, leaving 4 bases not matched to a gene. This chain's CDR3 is CASSYRGQGTYEQYF. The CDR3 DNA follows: TGTGCCAGCAGTTACAGGGGACAGGGTACCTACGAGCAGTACTTC.

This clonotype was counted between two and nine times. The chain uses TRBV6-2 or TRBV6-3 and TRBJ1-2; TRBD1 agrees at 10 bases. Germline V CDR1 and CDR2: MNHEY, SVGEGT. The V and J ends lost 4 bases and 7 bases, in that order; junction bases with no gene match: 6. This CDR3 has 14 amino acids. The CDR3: CASSFLDRGFGYTF. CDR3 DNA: TGTGCCAGCAGTTTCTTGGACAGGGGGTTTGGCTACACCTTC.

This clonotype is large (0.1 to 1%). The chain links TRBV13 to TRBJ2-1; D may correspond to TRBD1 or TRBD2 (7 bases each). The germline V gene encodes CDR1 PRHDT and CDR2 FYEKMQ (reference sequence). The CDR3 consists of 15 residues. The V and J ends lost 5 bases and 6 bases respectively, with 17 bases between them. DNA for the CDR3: TGTGCCAGCAGCCCAGCAGGGGGGGCACTCAATGAGCAGTTCTTC. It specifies CASSPAGGALNEQFF.

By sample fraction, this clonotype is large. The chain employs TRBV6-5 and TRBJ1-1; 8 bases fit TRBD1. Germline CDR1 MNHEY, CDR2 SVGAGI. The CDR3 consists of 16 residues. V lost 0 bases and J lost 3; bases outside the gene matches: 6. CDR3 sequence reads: CASSYSWTGSHTEAFF. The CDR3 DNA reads TGTGCCAGCAGTTACTCGTGGACAGGGTCACACACTGAAGCTTTCTTT.

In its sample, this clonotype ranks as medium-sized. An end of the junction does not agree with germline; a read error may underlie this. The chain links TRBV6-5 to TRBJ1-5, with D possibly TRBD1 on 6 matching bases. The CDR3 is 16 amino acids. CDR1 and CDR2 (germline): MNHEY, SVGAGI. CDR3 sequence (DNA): TGTGCCAGCAGTCACTCCGTGGACAGACGCAATCAGCCCCAGCATTTT. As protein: CASSHSVDRRNQPQHF.

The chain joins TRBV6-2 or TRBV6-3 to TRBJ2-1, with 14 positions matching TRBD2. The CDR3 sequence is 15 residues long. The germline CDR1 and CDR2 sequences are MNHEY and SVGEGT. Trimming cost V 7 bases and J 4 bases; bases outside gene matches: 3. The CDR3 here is CASKGTSGSYNEQFF. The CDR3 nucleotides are TGTGCCAGCAAAGGGACTAGCGGGAGTTACAATGAGCAGTTCTTC.

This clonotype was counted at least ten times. The CDR3 nucleotides are TGTGCCAGCAGTTTCTCAGGACTAGCTCTGAGCTCCTACAATGAGCAGTTCTTC. This sequence encodes CASSFSGLALSSYNEQFF. The V gene is TRBV28, the J gene TRBJ2-1, with 8 bases fitting TRBD2. Germline V gives CDR1 MDHEN, CDR2 SYDVKM. V gave up 3 bases and J gave up 0 bases; unmatched junction bases: 10. The CDR3 covers 18 residues.

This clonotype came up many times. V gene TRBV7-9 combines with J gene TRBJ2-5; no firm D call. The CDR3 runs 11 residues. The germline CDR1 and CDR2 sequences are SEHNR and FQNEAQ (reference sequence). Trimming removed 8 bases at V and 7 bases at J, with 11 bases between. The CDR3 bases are TGTGCCAGCCCCGGGCCGGGGACCCAGTACTTC. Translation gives CASPGPGTQYF. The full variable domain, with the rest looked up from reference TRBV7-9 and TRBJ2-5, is DTGVSQNPRHKITKRGQNVTFRCDPISEHNRLYWYRQTLGQGPEFLTYFQNEAQLEKSRLLSDRFSAERPKGSFSTLEIQRTEQGDSAMYLCASPGPGTQYFGPGTRLLVL.